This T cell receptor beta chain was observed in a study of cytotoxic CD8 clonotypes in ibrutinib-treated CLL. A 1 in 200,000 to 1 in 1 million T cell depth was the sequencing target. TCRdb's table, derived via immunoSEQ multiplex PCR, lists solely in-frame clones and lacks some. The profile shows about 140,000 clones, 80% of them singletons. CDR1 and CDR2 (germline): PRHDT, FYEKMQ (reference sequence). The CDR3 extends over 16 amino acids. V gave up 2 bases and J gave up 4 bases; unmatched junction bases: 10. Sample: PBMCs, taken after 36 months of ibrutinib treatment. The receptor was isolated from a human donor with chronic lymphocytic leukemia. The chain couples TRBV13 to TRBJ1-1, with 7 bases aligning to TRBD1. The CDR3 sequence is CASSLPGGWVGTEAFF. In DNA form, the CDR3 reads TGTGCCAGCAGCTTACCAGGGGGGTGGGTCGGCACTGAAGCTTTCTTT.